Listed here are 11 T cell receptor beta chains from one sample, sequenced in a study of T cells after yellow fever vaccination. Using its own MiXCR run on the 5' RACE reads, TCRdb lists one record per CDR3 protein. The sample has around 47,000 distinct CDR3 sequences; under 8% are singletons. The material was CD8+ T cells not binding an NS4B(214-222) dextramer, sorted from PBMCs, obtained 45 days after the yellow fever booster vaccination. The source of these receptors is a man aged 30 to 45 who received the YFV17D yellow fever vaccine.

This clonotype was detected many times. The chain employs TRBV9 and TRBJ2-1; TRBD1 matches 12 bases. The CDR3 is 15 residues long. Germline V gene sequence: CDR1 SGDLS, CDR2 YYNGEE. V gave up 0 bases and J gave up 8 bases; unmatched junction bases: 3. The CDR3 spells CASSVGGTGGHEQFF. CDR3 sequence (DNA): TGTGCCAGCAGCGTAGGGGGGACAGGGGGCCATGAGCAGTTCTTC. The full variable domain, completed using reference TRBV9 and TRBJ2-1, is DSGVTQTPKHLITATGQRVTLRCSPRSGDLSVYWYQQSLDQGLQFLIQYYNGEERAKGNILERFSAQQFPDLHSELNLSSLELGDSALYFCASSVGGTGGHEQFFGPGTRLTVL.

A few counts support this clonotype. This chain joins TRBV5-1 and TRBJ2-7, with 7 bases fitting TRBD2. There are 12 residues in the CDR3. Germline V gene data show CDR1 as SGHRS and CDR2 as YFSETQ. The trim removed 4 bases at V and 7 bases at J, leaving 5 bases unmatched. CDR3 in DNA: TGCGCCAGCAGCGGGGACGGGAGGGAGCAGTACTTC. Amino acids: CASSGDGREQYF.

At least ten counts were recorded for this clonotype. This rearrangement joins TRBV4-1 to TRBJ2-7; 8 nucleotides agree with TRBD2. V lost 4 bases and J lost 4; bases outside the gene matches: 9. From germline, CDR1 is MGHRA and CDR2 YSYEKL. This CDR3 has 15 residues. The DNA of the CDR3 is TGCGCCAGCAGCCGGACCCCAAGCGGGAGTTACGAGCAGTACTTC. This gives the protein CASSRTPSGSYEQYF.

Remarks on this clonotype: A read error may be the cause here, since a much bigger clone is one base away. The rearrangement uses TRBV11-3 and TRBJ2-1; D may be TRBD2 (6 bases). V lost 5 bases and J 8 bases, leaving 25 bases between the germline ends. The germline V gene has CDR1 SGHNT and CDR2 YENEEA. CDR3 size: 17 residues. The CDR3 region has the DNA TGTGCCAGCAGCGGTAGTCAGGGTGGTTCGGGAGATTATGAGCAGTTCTTC. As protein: CASSGSQGGSGDYEQFF.

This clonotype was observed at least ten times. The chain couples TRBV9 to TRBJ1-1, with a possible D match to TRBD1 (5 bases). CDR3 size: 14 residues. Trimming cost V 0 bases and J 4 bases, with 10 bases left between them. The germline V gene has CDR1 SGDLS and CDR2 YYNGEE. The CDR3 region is CASSVDPGSTEAFF. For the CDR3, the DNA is TGTGCCAGCAGCGTAGATCCAGGGAGCACTGAAGCTTTCTTT.

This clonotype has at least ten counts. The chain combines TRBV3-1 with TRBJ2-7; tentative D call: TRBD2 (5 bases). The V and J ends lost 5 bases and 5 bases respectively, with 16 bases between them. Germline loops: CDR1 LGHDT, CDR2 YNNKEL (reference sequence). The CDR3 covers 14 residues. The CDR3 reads CASSRRGRRNEQYF. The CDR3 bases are TGTGCCAGCAGCAGGAGAGGGAGAAGGAACGAGCAGTACTTC.

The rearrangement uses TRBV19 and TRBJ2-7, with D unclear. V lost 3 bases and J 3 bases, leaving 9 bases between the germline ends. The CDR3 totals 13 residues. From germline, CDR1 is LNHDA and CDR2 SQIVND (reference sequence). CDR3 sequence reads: CASSIGLFYEQYF. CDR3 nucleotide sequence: TGTGCCAGTAGTATCGGGTTGTTCTACGAGCAGTACTTC.

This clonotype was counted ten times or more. The CDR3 nucleotides read TGTGCCATCAGAGCCGGGACAGGCGGGATAAATGAGCAGTTCTTC. Protein sequence: CAIRAGTGGINEQFF. The genes are TRBV10-3 and TRBJ2-1, with 8 bases lining up with TRBD1. Germline V gives CDR1 ENHRY, CDR2 SYGVKD. Losses at the gene ends were 6 bases for V and 7 bases for J; bases not matched to a gene: 11. This CDR3 is built from 15 residues.

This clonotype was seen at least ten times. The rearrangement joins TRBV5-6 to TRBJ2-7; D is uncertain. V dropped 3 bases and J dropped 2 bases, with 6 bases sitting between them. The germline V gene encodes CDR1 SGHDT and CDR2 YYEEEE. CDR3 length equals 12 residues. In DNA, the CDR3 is TGTGCCAGCAGCTCGATACCCTACGAGCAGTACTTC. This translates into CASSSIPYEQYF.

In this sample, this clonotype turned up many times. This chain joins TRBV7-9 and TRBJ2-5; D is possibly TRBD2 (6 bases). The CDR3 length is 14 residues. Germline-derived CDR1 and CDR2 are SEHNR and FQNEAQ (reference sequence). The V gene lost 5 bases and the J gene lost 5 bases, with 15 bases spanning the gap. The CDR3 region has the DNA TGTGCCAGCAGCCGGGAGTATGGGAGGGAGACCCAGTACTTC. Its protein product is CASSREYGRETQYF. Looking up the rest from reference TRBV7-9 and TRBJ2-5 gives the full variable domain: DTGVSQNPRHKITKRGQNVTFRCDPISEHNRLYWYRQTLGQGPEFLTYFQNEAQLEKSRLLSDRFSAERPKGSFSTLEIQRTEQGDSAMYLCASSREYGRETQYFGPGTRLLVL.

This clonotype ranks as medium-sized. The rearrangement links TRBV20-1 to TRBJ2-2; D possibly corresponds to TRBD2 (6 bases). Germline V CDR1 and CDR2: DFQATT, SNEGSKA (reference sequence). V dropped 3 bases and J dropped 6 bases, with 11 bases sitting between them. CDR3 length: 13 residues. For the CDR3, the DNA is TGCAGTGCTAGTTCCAGGGAGGCCGGGGAGCTGTTTTTT. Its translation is CSASSREAGELFF.